This TCR beta chain comes out of a study of cytomegalovirus exposure and HLA in healthy donors. Study-wide findings and caveats: According to reports, the classifier identified cytomegalovirus status with high specificity and sensitivity.

With 60 Vbeta and 13 Jbeta primers, the PCR was carried out. Only in-frame clones appear in the TCRdb table, and some are missing; sequencing was by immunoSEQ multiplex PCR. The sample lists tens of thousands of clones, 89% occurring once. Remarks on this clone: Its antigen remains unknown.

Sequencing was done on a sample of PBMCs. The sequence came from a man aged 30-40 years in good health and CMV-seropositive.

This CDR3 reads CASSLGGEGGNEQFF. The CDR3 DNA reads as TGTGCCAGCAGCTTAGGCGGGGAAGGGGGCAATGAGCAGTTCTTC. This chain uses TRBV13 with TRBJ2-1; D might be TRBD1 (6 bases). Germline V gene lookup returns CDR1 PRHDT and CDR2 FYEKMQ (reference sequence). The V gene lost 0 bases and the J gene lost 6 bases, with 12 bases spanning the gap. The CDR3 has 15 amino acids.